Listed below are T cell receptor beta chains from one sample, sequenced in a study of T cell responses to AZD1222 COVID-19 vaccine. Using immunoSEQ multiplex PCR, the repertoire was profiled, and TCRdb retains in-frame clones only, with some absent. The table shows 140,000 to 150,000 clones, with about nine tenths occurring only once. The sequencing here drew on peripheral blood, taken on day 0 of AZD1222 vaccination. The receptors were sampled from an adult in good health. CDR3s include the opening cysteine and the closing phenylalanine or tryptophan. The order of the fields is clone size, V gene, D gene, J gene, CDR3 DNA, CDR3 protein. D genes are given only for firm matches. Expanded clones are given a class, and other clones once, few, many or no size at all.

clone size: NA
V gene: TRBV27
D gene: NA
J gene: TRBJ2-3
CDR3 DNA: TGTGCCAGCCGAAGCCGAGGCACAGATACGCAGTATTTT
CDR3 protein: CASRSRGTDTQYF

clone size: NA
V gene: TRBV3-1/TRBV3-2
D gene: NA
J gene: TRBJ1-3
CDR3 DNA: TGTGCCAGCAGCCGAAGGGATGAGGCTGGAAACACCATATATTTT
CDR3 protein: CASSRRDEAGNTIYF

clone size: NA
V gene: TRBV2
D gene: TRBD2
J gene: TRBJ2-7
CDR3 DNA: TGTGCCAGCAGTGAAGATATTAGCGGGAGATACGAGCAGTACTTC
CDR3 protein: CASSEDISGRYEQYF

clone size: NA
V gene: TRBV19
D gene: NA
J gene: TRBJ1-1
CDR3 DNA: TGTGCCAGTAGACGCTTTGGACAGATGAACACTGAAGCTTTCTTT
CDR3 protein: CASRRFGQMNTEAFF

clone size: NA
V gene: TRBV19
D gene: NA
J gene: TRBJ2-2
CDR3 DNA: TGTGCCAGTAGGCAACAACAGCGCGCGAACACCGGGGAGCTGTTTTTT
CDR3 protein: CASRQQQRANTGELFF

clone size: NA
V gene: TRBV7-2
D gene: NA
J gene: TRBJ1-5
CDR3 DNA: TGTGCCAGCAGCCCCGTCGTTAGCAATCAGCCCCAGCATTTT
CDR3 protein: CASSPVVSNQPQHF

clone size: NA
V gene: TRBV12-5
D gene: NA
J gene: TRBJ1-5
CDR3 DNA: TGTGCTAGTGGTTCGTCCGAGGTGGGCAGACTACAGCCCCAGCATTTT
CDR3 protein: CASGSSEVGRLQPQHF

clone size: few
V gene: TRBV28
D gene: NA
J gene: TRBJ2-7
CDR3 DNA: TGTGCCAGCAGTTTATTTGGAACCTACGAGCAGTACTTC
CDR3 protein: CASSLFGTYEQYF

clone size: NA
V gene: TRBV6-5
D gene: NA
J gene: TRBJ1-1
CDR3 DNA: TGTGCCAGCAGTTACTCGACTGGGAGCACTGAAGCTTTCTTT
CDR3 protein: CASSYSTGSTEAFF

clone size: NA
V gene: TRBV4-1
D gene: TRBD1
J gene: TRBJ2-3
CDR3 DNA: TGCGCCAGCAGCCGACCGACAGGGGGCCGCACAGATACGCAGTATTTT
CDR3 protein: CASSRPTGGRTDTQYF

clone size: NA
V gene: TRBV25-1
D gene: TRBD2
J gene: TRBJ2-1
CDR3 DNA: TGTGCCAGCAGTGAATCCCGGGGCGGGAGGCGATCCTACAATGAGCAGTTCTTC
CDR3 protein: CASSESRGGRRSYNEQFF

clone size: few
V gene: TRBV7-9
D gene: NA
J gene: TRBJ1-4
CDR3 DNA: TGTGCCAGCTCAAGGGCGCCGGGCAGTGGGAGAGAAAAACTGTTTTTT
CDR3 protein: CASSRAPGSGREKLFF

clone size: NA
V gene: TRBV19
D gene: TRBD1
J gene: TRBJ1-2
CDR3 DNA: TGTGCCAGTAGTATTTTGACAGGGGACGGCTACACCTTC
CDR3 protein: CASSILTGDGYTF

clone size: NA
V gene: TRBV6-2/TRBV6-3
D gene: NA
J gene: TRBJ2-1
CDR3 DNA: TGTGCCAGCAGTTCCGAGGCCTACAATGAGCAGTTCTTC
CDR3 protein: CASSSEAYNEQFF

clone size: NA
V gene: TRBV6-5
D gene: NA
J gene: TRBJ2-7
CDR3 DNA: TGTGCCAGCAGCCTCGGGACTCGTTCGTATAAGCAGTACTTC
CDR3 protein: CASSLGTRSYKQYF

clone size: few
V gene: TRBV28
D gene: NA
J gene: TRBJ1-4
CDR3 DNA: TGTGCCAGCAGTTCCACAGGGAGGGGCGGAGAAAAACTGTTTTTT
CDR3 protein: CASSSTGRGGEKLFF

clone size: NA
V gene: TRBV6-5
D gene: NA
J gene: TRBJ1-3
CDR3 DNA: TGTGCCAGCAGTTACGCCGCGGGATACACCATATATTTT
CDR3 protein: CASSYAAGYTIYF